The clone carrying this T cell receptor beta chain was seen more than once but under ten times. Follow-up blood was drawn about 14 weeks, roughly three months, after antiretroviral therapy began. No cell fractionation was done, so the repertoire covers all unsorted peripheral blood T cells. Around 500 ng RNA was reverse transcribed with alpha and beta constant-region primers. Separate chain-specific third strand synthesis with multiplexing indices produced the alpha and beta libraries. Each CDR3 protein gets one entry after TCRdb re-called the 5' RACE reads with MiXCR. The data hold several thousand distinct CDR3 sequences, with 20% observed a single time. This entry belongs to a study of HIV-infected patients and healthy controls. The CDR3 is 18 residues long. V lost 0 bases, J lost 0 bases, and 15 bases lay in between. The germline V gene has CDR1 SGHKS and CDR2 YYEKEE (reference sequence).

The specimen was blood, collected during antiretroviral therapy. The TCR was taken from an adult with HIV infection. V is TRBV5-5 and J is TRBJ1-4; unclear D gene. The CDR3 nucleotides read TGTGCCAGCAGCTTGGGTGGGCGGGCTTTCGCAACTAATGAAAAACTGTTTTTT. Translating gives CASSLGGRAFATNEKLFF.